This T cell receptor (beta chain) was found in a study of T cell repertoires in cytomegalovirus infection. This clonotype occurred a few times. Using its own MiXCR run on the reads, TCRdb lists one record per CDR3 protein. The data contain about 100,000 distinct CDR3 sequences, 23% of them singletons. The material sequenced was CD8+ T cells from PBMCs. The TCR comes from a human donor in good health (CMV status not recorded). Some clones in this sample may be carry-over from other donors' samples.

The CDR3 loop reads CASSEYRAGETETQYF. The DNA for the CDR3 is TGTGCCAGCAGTGAATATAGGGCAGGGGAGACCGAGACCCAGTACTTC. This chain connects TRBV25-1 to TRBJ2-5, with a tentative D call TRBD1 (6 bases). Trimming cost V 0 bases and J 5 bases, with 16 bases left between them. The CDR3 covers 16 residues. Germline V gene sequence: CDR1 MGHDK, CDR2 SYGVNS.